These 3 T cell receptor beta chains were all obtained from the same sample, sequenced in a study of vaccination and CD4 T cells after COVID-19. These receptors lack a known antigen. With the Oncomine TCR Beta short-read assay, DNA from cultured CD4+ T cells was sequenced. One entry per CDR3 protein results from TCRdb running MiXCR on the PCR reads. The data show 9,300 or so distinct CDR3 sequences, with 50% to 65% seen just once and about 7.6% held by the top ten. Described treatment: roughly 11-day PBMC culture with coronavirus spike peptide pools or control peptides (ViraFEST assay). Sequencing used CD4+ T cells from blood, cultured in vitro. These TCRs come from a human donor who had recovered from COVID-19.

Here the CDR3 reads CASSAGQGTEETQYF. The CDR3 bases are TGTGCCAGCAGCGCGGGACAGGGGACTGAAGAGACCCAGTACTTC. J is TRBJ2-5 and V is TRBV11-3, with 10 nucleotides matching TRBD1. Germline V gene sequence: CDR1 SGHNT, CDR2 YENEEA. The junction had 6 bases not matched to a gene; V was cut back by 5 bases and J by 3 bases. The CDR3 has 15 amino acids.

The chain has TRBV30 and TRBJ2-7; 9 bases align to TRBD1. V dropped 7 bases and J dropped 6; count of bases not matched to a gene: 10. Germline V lookup: CDR1 GTSNPN, CDR2 SVGIG (reference sequence). This CDR3 has 13 amino acids. The CDR3, as DNA: TGTGCCTCCTCGACAGGGGGTTCCCGCGAGCAGTACTTC. It encodes CASSTGGSREQYF.

This chain links TRBV19 with TRBJ1-1; D is undetermined. Germline-derived CDR1 and CDR2 are LNHDA and SQIVND (reference sequence). This CDR3 comprises 14 residues. Trimming pared 3 bases from V and 5 bases from J, leaving 13 bases between. The CDR3: CASSIILGRTEAFF. CDR3 DNA sequence: TGTGCCAGTAGTATTATCCTCGGGCGGACTGAAGCTTTCTTT. The full variable domain, in which reference TRBV19 and TRBJ1-1 provide the parts outside the CDR3, is DGGITQSPKYLFRKEGQNVTLSCEQNLNHDAMYWYRQDPGQGLRLIYYSQIVNDFQKGDIAEGYSVSREKKESFPLTVTSAQKNPTAFYLCASSIILGRTEAFFGQGTRLTVV.